This T cell receptor beta chain was recovered during a study of T cell responses to AZD1222 COVID-19 vaccine (dated by TCRdb to 2020 to 2022). Background on the whole study: A total of under 250 trial participants underwent TCR sequencing, of whom about 210 had received two doses of AZD1222 and about 25 had received two doses of the MenACWY control vaccine. Trial participants were enrolled by age into subgroups of 18-55, 56-69 and 70-plus years, and around 140, 26 and 57 TCR-sequenced participants, respectively, were included in these subgroups.

Results the study describes overall, beyond this receptor: The 56-69-year group was small, and its depth increase did not reach significance, likely because of low power. Because no day 14 peak-response samples were available, repertoires were characterized only after the peak T cell response. Conclusions about previously exposed vaccinees were limited because only a handful of AZD1222 recipients were SARS-CoV-2 seropositive at baseline. The vaccine-associated CD4 TCRs covered the entire spike protein, and the dominant responses fell in regions 160-218 and 743-854. Spike-specific TCR breadth and depth rose significantly after two AZD1222 doses compared with day 0 and with MenACWY recipients. Participants were mostly white British, with more females than males. The authors suggested clonal diversity may have been underestimated. Reportedly, almost half of the unique spike-specific TCRs recognized epitopes lying outside the regions that are mutated in the B.1.351 and B.1.1.7 variants.

Notes on this clone: Its antigen has not been determined. Per-base qualities were not stored, and no clone one base away is much larger.

From the cysteine through the phenylalanine, the CDR3 covers 16 amino acids. The sequence is cut down to CDR3 DNA, 48 bases in frame from base 1. From V the trimming removes 2 bases and from J it removes 1 base, while the gene matches leave 4 bases of the junction unaccounted for. From a lookup of the germline V gene (reference sequence), CDR1 and CDR2 are SGHKS and YYEKEE. The CDR3 regions of human TCRbeta chains were subjected to immunosequencing. Per the source publication's procedure: Repertoire TCRs were checked for matches against a reference library of SARS-CoV-2-specific TCRs that had been generated using the MIRA antigen-specificity platform. Breadth was defined as the fraction of unique TCRs that were SARS-CoV-2-associated, and depth was defined as the fraction of total T cells that were SARS-CoV-2-associated. Each spike-specific TCR was assigned to its reactive spike region and to a CD4 or CD8 class using the MIRA data. Log10-transformed breadth and depth values were compared by one-way ANOVA with Sidak's multiple comparisons tests. TCRdb holds this immuneACCESS table with in-frame rearrangements only. Some clones are missing; in checked studies, unresolved V genes explain under half, and the rest has no known cause. The D gene and trimming were derived from the DNA, and the V and J assignments and clone size from that table. In this sample the table shows more than 100,000 clones, approximately 85% of which occur a single time. The top ten clones comprise under 8% of the sample.

The sample's time point, from its label and the paper: about 28 days (+/-7) after the second vaccine dose. The sample's treatment or condition label, decoded: meningococcal conjugate vaccine given as trial control. The vaccinee samples were drawn from two UK trials, COV001 and COV002, one of which was a single-blind randomized controlled phase 2/3 trial testing AZD1222 (ChAdOx1 nCoV-19) in healthy adults. For TCRbeta chain sequencing, PBMC samples from trial participants were taken at day 0 and at day 28 after the second dose. Here the chain combines TRBV5-5 and TRBJ2-3, with 10 junctional bases fitting TRBD2. The source of this sequence is an adult who received the MenACWY meningococcal vaccine as a control. Specimen: peripheral blood, collected 28 days after the second dose of the MenACWY control vaccine. In nucleotide form, the sequence is TGTGCCAGCAGCTTAACCGGGACTAGCGGCACAGATACGCAGTATTTT. The encoded protein is CASSLTGTSGTDTQYF.